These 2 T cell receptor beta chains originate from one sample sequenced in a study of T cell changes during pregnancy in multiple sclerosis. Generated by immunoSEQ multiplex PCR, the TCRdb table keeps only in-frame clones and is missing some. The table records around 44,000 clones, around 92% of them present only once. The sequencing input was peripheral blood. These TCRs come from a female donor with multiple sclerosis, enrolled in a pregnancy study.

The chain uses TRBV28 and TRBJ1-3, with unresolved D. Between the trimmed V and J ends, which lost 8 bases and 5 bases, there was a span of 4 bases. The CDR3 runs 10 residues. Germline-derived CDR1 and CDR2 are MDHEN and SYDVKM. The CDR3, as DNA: TGTGCCAGCGAGAGAAACACCATATATTTT. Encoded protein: CASERNTIYF. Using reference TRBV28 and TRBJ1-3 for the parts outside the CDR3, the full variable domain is DVKVTQSSRYLVKRTGEKVFLECVQDMDHENMFWYRQDPGLGLRLIYFSYDVKMKEKGDIPEGYSVSREKKERFSLILESASTNQTSMYLCASERNTIYFGEGSWLTVV.

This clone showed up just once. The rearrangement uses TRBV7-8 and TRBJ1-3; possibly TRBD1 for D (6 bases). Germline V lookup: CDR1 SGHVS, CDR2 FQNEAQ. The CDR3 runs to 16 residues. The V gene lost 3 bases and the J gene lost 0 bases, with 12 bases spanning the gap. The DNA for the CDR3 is TGTGCCAGCAGCTTTTCCGGGACAAGCTCTGGAAACACCATATATTTT. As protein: CASSFSGTSSGNTIYF.